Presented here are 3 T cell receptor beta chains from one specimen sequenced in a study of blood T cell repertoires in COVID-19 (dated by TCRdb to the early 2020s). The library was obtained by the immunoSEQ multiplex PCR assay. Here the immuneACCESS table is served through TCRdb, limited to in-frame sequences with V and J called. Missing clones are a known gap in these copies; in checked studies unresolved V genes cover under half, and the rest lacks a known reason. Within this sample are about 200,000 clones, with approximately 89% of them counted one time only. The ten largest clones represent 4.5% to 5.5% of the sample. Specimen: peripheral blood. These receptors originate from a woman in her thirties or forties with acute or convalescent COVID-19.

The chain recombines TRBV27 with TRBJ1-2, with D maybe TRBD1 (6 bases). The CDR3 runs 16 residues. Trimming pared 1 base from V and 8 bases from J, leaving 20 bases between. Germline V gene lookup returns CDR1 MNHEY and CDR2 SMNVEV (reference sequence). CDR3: CASSLLGQTRIRGYTF. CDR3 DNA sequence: TGTGCCAGCAGTTTATTAGGACAGACGAGAATTCGAGGCTACACCTTC.

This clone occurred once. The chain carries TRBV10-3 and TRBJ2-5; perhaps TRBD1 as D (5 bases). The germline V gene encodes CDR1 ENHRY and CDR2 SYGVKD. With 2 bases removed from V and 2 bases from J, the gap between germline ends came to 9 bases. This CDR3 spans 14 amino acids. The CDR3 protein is CAISETGPQETQYF. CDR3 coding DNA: TGTGCCATCAGTGAGACAGGACCACAAGAGACCCAGTACTTC.

The chain's CDR3 is CASNRDRNLGTQYF. Written as DNA, the CDR3 is TGTGCCAGTAACCGGGACAGGAATTTGGGGACCCAGTACTTC. V is TRBV2 and J is TRBJ2-5; 8 positions match TRBD1. The V gene end was trimmed by 9 bases and the J gene end by 7 bases; junction bases not matched to a gene: 13. Germline CDR1 is SNHLY and CDR2 is FYNNEI. The CDR3 contains 14 residues. The complete variable domain, with remaining parts taken from reference TRBV2 and TRBJ2-5, reads EPEVTQTPSHQVTQMGQEVILRCVPISNHLYFYWYRQILGQKVEFLVSFYNNEISEKSEIFDDQFSVERPDGSNFTLKIRSTKLEDSAMYFCASNRDRNLGTQYFGPGTRLLVL.